The 27 T cell receptor beta chains below all came from one sample that was sequenced in a study of CD8+CD57+ T cells in acquired aplastic anemia. Patients picked for sequencing had shown CD8+CD57+ cell expansion detected by flow cytometry. According to the study, genomic DNA was the template for TCR beta VDJ and CDR3 profiling. Each CDR3 protein is one row after TCRdb ran MiXCR on the reads. The sample shows approximately 220,000 distinct CDR3 sequences, around half of them seen only once. What was sequenced was sorted CD4+, CD8+, or CD8+CD57+ T cells (not recorded which) from PBMCs. The receptors come from a human donor with aplastic anemia.

The chain is built from TRBV20-1 and TRBJ1-2; no clear D. The length of the CDR3 is 15 residues. The germline V gene encodes CDR1 DFQATT and CDR2 SNEGSKA (reference sequence). V was cut by 2 bases and J by 7 bases, with 20 bases left in between. CDR3 loop: CSARSSGGTVGGYTF. The CDR3 DNA reads TGCAGTGCTAGATCGTCAGGTGGAACTGTTGGTGGCTACACCTTC.

This clonotype was detected ten times or more. The chain has TRBV7-3 and TRBJ2-2, with D perhaps TRBD2 (6 bases). The CDR3 length is 15 residues. The ends were cut back, 7 bases at V and 3 bases at J, with 15 bases in the middle. Germline-derived CDR1 and CDR2 are SGHTA and FQGTGA. For the CDR3, the DNA is TGTGCCAGCACTTTTTCGACTAGTTACACCGGGGAGCTGTTTTTT. Protein product: CASTFSTSYTGELFF.

The table lists this clonotype with many counts. The chain has TRBV9 and TRBJ2-1; a weak D match, TRBD2 (5 bases). This CDR3 is built from 17 residues. Trimming pared 4 bases from V and 3 bases from J, leaving 20 bases between. Germline V gives CDR1 SGDLS, CDR2 YYNGEE. This chain's CDR3 is CASSHTLGLQNYNEQFF. In DNA form, the CDR3 reads TGTGCCAGCAGCCACACTCTCGGACTGCAAAACTACAATGAGCAGTTCTTC.

The rearrangement uses TRBV29-1 and TRBJ2-5; TRBD2 agrees at 8 bases. Germline CDR1 reads SQVTM; CDR2 reads ANQGSEA. V lost 6 bases to trimming and J lost 2 bases; unmatched junction nucleotides: 5. This CDR3 is built from 13 residues. The CDR3, as DNA: TGCAGCGTCTCAGCGGGGGCACAAGAGACCCAGTACTTC. Amino acid sequence: CSVSAGAQETQYF.

This clonotype was observed many times. The V gene is TRBV20-1, the J gene TRBJ1-1, with a weak D call TRBD1 (5 bases). V dropped 2 bases and J dropped 3 bases, with 13 bases sitting between them. Germline V lookup: CDR1 DFQATT, CDR2 SNEGSKA (reference sequence). The CDR3 has 14 residues. The CDR3 DNA is TGCAGTGCTAGATCGGGGGGGAGGGACACTGAAGCTTTCTTT. The encoded protein is CSARSGGRDTEAFF.

A word on this clonotype: At one end the junction does not follow the germline gene, possibly because of a read error. The chain joins TRBV30 to TRBJ2-2, with TRBD2 matching over 8 bases. The V gene's germline CDR1 is GTSNPN and CDR2 SVGIG (reference sequence). The CDR3 extends over 16 amino acids. The CDR3 DNA follows: TGCGCCTGGAGCCCTACCCGGGGGGGTTGGACCGGGGAGCTGTTTTTT. Its translation: CAWSPTRGGWTGELFF.

The chain joins TRBV28 to TRBJ2-5; D possibly uses TRBD1 or TRBD2 (5 bases each). This CDR3 spans 14 amino acids. Germline V lookup: CDR1 MDHEN, CDR2 SYDVKM. The V end was cut by 6 bases, the J end by 0 bases, with 11 bases between. This CDR3 is CASSSQDYQETQYF. DNA of the CDR3: TGTGCCAGCAGCTCACAGGACTACCAAGAGACCCAGTACTTC.

Concerning this clonotype: The conserved phenylalanine or tryptophan normally closing the CDR3 is absent here, so this likely arose from a read error. V gene TRBV28 combines with J gene TRBJ2-7; tentatively, D is TRBD1 or TRBD2 (5 bases each). Looked up from germline, CDR1 is MDHEN and CDR2 is SYDVKM. This CDR3 region has 13 residues. V was clipped by 8 bases and J by 2 bases, with 13 bases between them. Written as DNA, the CDR3 is TGTGCCAGCTCCAGTGGGACCCCCTACGAGCAGTACCTC. Its translation is CASSSGTPYEQYL.

This clonotype was seen many times. The CDR3 loop is CASSLVGTGYGNEQFF. The CDR3, as DNA: TGTGCCAGCAGCTTGGTAGGGACAGGGTACGGGAATGAGCAGTTCTTC. The gene calls are TRBV5-6 and TRBJ2-1, with 9 bases fitting TRBD1. Germline lookup yields CDR1 SGHDT and CDR2 YYEEEE. The V gene end was trimmed by 0 bases and the J gene end by 7 bases; junction bases not matched to a gene: 8. The CDR3 runs to 16 residues.

This clonotype was counted many times. The V and J genes are TRBV19 and TRBJ2-1; TRBD2 matches at 11 bases. The germline V gene encodes CDR1 LNHDA and CDR2 SQIVND (reference sequence). This CDR3 spans 15 amino acids. Trimming at V came to 5 bases and at J to 3 bases, leaving 3 bases not matched to a gene. This CDR3 is CASSRLAGNYNEQFF. DNA of the CDR3: TGTGCCAGTAGTCGACTAGCGGGGAACTACAATGAGCAGTTCTTC.

The chain links TRBV15 to TRBJ2-5; 8 bases are a match to TRBD1. V shed 0 bases and J 2 bases; nucleotides not matched to a gene: 2. Germline CDR1 and CDR2: LNHNV and YYDKDF (reference sequence). This CDR3 spans 15 amino acids. The CDR3 spells CATSRDGDRQETQYF. The CDR3 DNA reads as TGTGCCACCAGCAGAGATGGGGACAGGCAAGAGACCCAGTACTTC.

The chain combines TRBV9 with TRBJ2-5; TRBD2 aligns across 8 bases. Germline V lookup: CDR1 SGDLS, CDR2 YYNGEE. The CDR3 totals 14 residues. J gave up 3 bases and V 7 bases, and 8 bases lay outside the gene matches. CDR3 nucleotides: TGTGCCAGCGGGTATTCGGGGGGGGAAGAGACCCAGTACTTC. Residues: CASGYSGGEETQYF.

The genes are TRBV7-2 and TRBJ1-6; D possibly corresponds to TRBD1 (5 bases). CDR1 is SGHTA, CDR2 FQGNSA, per germline. V dropped 5 bases and J dropped 8 bases, with 16 bases sitting between them. This CDR3 has 15 residues. The CDR3 DNA reads as TGTGCCAGCAGCCCGCGGACACAACGAGATTCACCCCTCCACTTT. Its protein product is CASSPRTQRDSPLHF. The complete variable domain, with remaining parts taken from reference TRBV7-2 and TRBJ1-6, reads GAGVSQSPSNKVTEKGKDVELRCDPISGHTALYWYRQSLGQGLEFLIYFQGNSAPDKSGLPSDRFSAERTGGSVSTLTIQRTQQEDSAVYLCASSPRTQRDSPLHFGNGTRLTVT.

The chain has TRBV5-1 and TRBJ1-5; D not resolved. This CDR3 is 17 amino acids long. The V and J ends lost 0 bases and 2 bases respectively, with 15 bases between them. Germline V gene lookup returns CDR1 SGHRS and CDR2 YFSETQ. CDR3 sequence reads: CASSLAGGHYGNQPQHF. The CDR3 nucleotides read TGCGCCAGCAGCTTGGCGGGTGGCCACTATGGCAATCAGCCCCAGCATTTT.

In its sample, this clonotype was seen a few times. The chain is built from TRBV4-3 and TRBJ2-7, with 9 bases lining up with TRBD2. J lost 1 base, V lost 1 base, and 2 bases had no gene match. CDR3 size: 15 residues. Germline CDR1 reads LGHNA; CDR2 reads YSLEER. The CDR3 protein is CASSQVLAGSYEQYF. DNA for the CDR3: TGCGCCAGCAGCCAAGTTCTAGCGGGATCCTACGAGCAGTACTTC.

This clonotype showed up many times. This chain joins TRBV9 and TRBJ2-3; D perhaps matches TRBD2 (5 bases). Trimming shortened V by 0 bases and J by 2 bases, and 10 bases separated the two germline ends. Per the germline V gene, CDR1 is SGDLS and CDR2 is YYNGEE. The CDR3 sequence is 15 residues long. The CDR3, as DNA: TGTGCCAGCAGCGTAGTCGGACTCTTCACAGATACGCAGTATTTT. Residues: CASSVVGLFTDTQYF. The whole variable domain, filled in from reference TRBV9 and TRBJ2-3, reads DSGVTQTPKHLITATGQRVTLRCSPRSGDLSVYWYQQSLDQGLQFLIQYYNGEERAKGNILERFSAQQFPDLHSELNLSSLELGDSALYFCASSVVGLFTDTQYFGPGTRLTVL.

This clonotype appeared once. In DNA, the CDR3 is TGCGCCAGCAGTGTCGGGCAGGGGGCGCAGGGCACTGAAGCTTTCTTT. Protein: CASSVGQGAQGTEAFF. The V and J genes are TRBV10-1 and TRBJ1-1; TRBD1 aligns across 8 bases. CDR3 length equals 16 residues. In germline, CDR1 is WNHNN, CDR2 SYGVQD (reference sequence). Unmatched junction bases numbered 11, after V lost 4 bases and J lost 4 bases.

The chain joins TRBV15 to TRBJ2-7, with a possible D match to TRBD1 (5 bases). Trimming left V 7 bases short and J 0 bases short, with 13 bases between. CDR3 length equals 14 residues. The germline gives CDR1 LNHNV, CDR2 YYDKDF (reference sequence). The CDR3 coding sequence is TGTGCCACCACGGCAGGGCGAACCTCCTACGAGCAGTACTTC. It codes for CATTAGRTSYEQYF.

In this sample, this clonotype turned up once. V gene TRBV12-3 or TRBV12-4 combines with J gene TRBJ2-3; D is tentatively TRBD1 or TRBD2 (5 bases each). Deletions cut 6 bases from V and 6 bases from J, with 10 bases between. CDR3 length: 12 amino acids. The CDR3 is CASSVREDTQYF. In DNA form, the CDR3 reads TGTGCCAGCAGCGTCAGGGAGGATACGCAGTATTTT.

As regards this clonotype: It may be a read error: a sequence one base away is much more abundant. The chain employs TRBV12-3 or TRBV12-4 and TRBJ1-1; D not resolved. The CDR3 runs 11 residues. The CDR3 sequence is CASGLGKEAFF. The CDR3 coding sequence is TGTGCCAGCGGTTTAGGGAAAGAAGCTTTCTTT.

The CDR3 loop reads CATADRGSEKLFF. The CDR3 DNA follows: TGTGCCACCGCAGACAGAGGGTCGGAAAAACTGTTTTTT. V and J are TRBV24-1 and TRBJ1-4; D is perhaps TRBD1 (5 bases). The CDR3 totals 13 residues. Trimming cost V 9 bases and J 8 bases, with 15 bases left between them. Looked up from germline, CDR1 is KGHDR and CDR2 is SFDVKD.

The J gene is TRBJ1-5, the V gene TRBV19, with D hard to call. The CDR3 covers 14 residues. From germline, CDR1 is LNHDA and CDR2 SQIVND (reference sequence). Trimming took off 0 bases at V and 1 base at J, with 4 bases between the two ends. The CDR3 nucleotides read TGTGCCAGTAGTATAGAGGGAAGCAATCAGCCCCAGCATTTT. Amino acid sequence: CASSIEGSNQPQHF.

V and J are TRBV5-1 and TRBJ1-6; unclear D gene. V was cut by 2 bases and J by 8 bases, with 8 bases left in between. The CDR3 is 13 residues long. Looked up from germline, CDR1 is SGHRS and CDR2 is YFSETQ. This CDR3 reads CASSFGEDSPLHF. The CDR3 nucleotides are TGCGCCAGCAGCTTCGGAGAAGATTCACCCCTCCACTTT.

This clonotype was recorded at least ten times. V and J are TRBV5-4 and TRBJ1-2; D is perhaps TRBD1 (5 bases). This CDR3 comprises 16 residues. V lost 4 bases, J lost 2 bases, and 18 bases lay in between. The germline V gene encodes CDR1 SGHNT and CDR2 YYREEE (reference sequence). CDR3 DNA: TGTGCCAGCAGCCCCCTTTGGACATACCACAACTATGGCTACACCTTC. The encoded protein is CASSPLWTYHNYGYTF. Looking up the rest from reference TRBV5-4 and TRBJ1-2 gives the full variable domain: ETGVTQSPTHLIKTRGQQVTLRCSSQSGHNTVSWYQQALGQGPQFIFQYYREEENGRGNFPPRFSGLQFPNYSSELNVNALELDDSALYLCASSPLWTYHNYGYTFGSGTRLTVV.

This clonotype was counted a single time. At one end the junction does not follow the germline gene, possibly because of a read error. The rearrangement uses TRBV7-2 and TRBJ1-1; D perhaps matches TRBD1 (5 bases). CDR3 size: 15 residues. CDR1 and CDR2 (germline): SGHTA, FQGNSA. CDR3 nucleotide sequence: TGTGCCAGCAGCTTAAGAGGACAAGGGAACACTGAAGCTTCCTTT. Translation: CASSLRGQGNTEASF.

This chain uses TRBV28 with TRBJ2-5; D not certain. The germline V and J ends were trimmed by 3 bases and 0 bases, with 2 bases remaining between them. Germline V gene lookup returns CDR1 MDHEN and CDR2 SYDVKM. The CDR3 spans 12 residues. The DNA for the CDR3 is TGTGCCAGCAGTTTCAACCAAGAGACCCAGTACTTC. Encoded protein: CASSFNQETQYF.

The chain carries TRBV15 and TRBJ2-7, with D perhaps matching TRBD2 (5 bases). Between the trimmed V and J ends, which lost 10 bases and 6 bases, there was a span of 19 bases. This CDR3 contains 13 residues. Germline CDR1 and CDR2: LNHNV and YYDKDF (reference sequence). The CDR3: CAIGLGISREQYF. In DNA, the CDR3 is TGTGCCATCGGACTCGGTATTTCACGCGAGCAGTACTTC. Based on the CDR3 plus reference TRBV15 and TRBJ2-7, the full variable domain is DAMVIQNPRYQVTQFGKPVTLSCSQTLNHNVMYWYQQKSSQAPKLLFHYYDKDFNNEADTPDNFQSRRPNTSFCFLDIRSPGLGDTAMYLCAIGLGISREQYFGPGTRLTVT.